These 9 T cell receptor beta chains originate from one sample sequenced in a study of blood T cells in healthy people across ages. A second PCR of about 7 to 11 cycles used a sample-barcoded 5' primer and a J-beta primer mix. TCRdb processed the 5' RACE reads anew with MiXCR; each CDR3 protein has one entry. The sample lists around 600,000 distinct CDR3 sequences, 40% to 55% seen once, with around 23% in the top ten. Input material: blood. Source of these receptors: a man of 80 years or more in good health.

To note about this clonotype: The junction does not match germline at one end; this may be a read error. The chain has TRBV4-1 and TRBJ2-6; possible D gene TRBD1, 6 bases. The CDR3 totals 18 residues. Looked up from germline, CDR1 is MGHRA and CDR2 is YSYEKL. The chain's CDR3 is CAGSQEVQGESGANVLTF. CDR3 DNA: TGCGCCGGCAGCCAAGAAGTACAGGGCGAGTCGGGGGCCAACGTCCTGACTTTC.

The chain has TRBV5-1 and TRBJ2-7, with 8 bases fitting TRBD1. V shed 2 bases, J shed 0 bases, and the junction held 7 bases outside the gene matches. The CDR3 sequence is 16 residues long. Looked up from germline, CDR1 is SGHRS and CDR2 is YFSETQ. The CDR3 nucleotides read TGCGCCAGCAGCTTAGGACAGGGCATGCTCTCCTACGAGCAGTACTTC. It yields the protein CASSLGQGMLSYEQYF.

J is TRBJ2-7 and V is TRBV5-8; no firm D call. The germline gives CDR1 SGHTS, CDR2 YDEGEE. This CDR3 contains 14 residues. V was trimmed by 0 bases and J by 2 bases, leaving 9 bases between them. The CDR3 loop reads CASSLAGWAYEQYF. CDR3 nucleotide sequence: TGTGCCAGCAGCTTGGCCGGCTGGGCCTACGAGCAGTACTTC.

This clonotype appeared a few times. The J gene is TRBJ2-1, the V gene TRBV6-2 or TRBV6-3, with D possibly matching TRBD2 (6 bases). This CDR3 is built from 12 residues. Between the trimmed V and J ends, which lost 11 bases and 4 bases, there was a span of 12 bases. Germline-derived CDR1 and CDR2 are MNHEY and SVGEGT. In DNA, the CDR3 is TGTGCCGGGGGGACTGGGTACAATGAGCAGTTCTTC. Its protein product is CAGGTGYNEQFF.

The chain combines TRBV25-1 with TRBJ2-1; 9 bases align to TRBD1. V gave up 8 bases and J gave up 9 bases; unmatched junction bases: 8. Looked up from germline, CDR1 is MGHDK and CDR2 is SYGVNS. The CDR3 totals 13 residues. The CDR3 sequence: CASGHRGLSEQFF. CDR3 nucleotide sequence: TGTGCCAGCGGGCACAGGGGGCTAAGTGAGCAGTTCTTC.

The chain carries TRBV9 and TRBJ2-7; maybe TRBD2 (5 bases). CDR1 and CDR2 from the germline V gene are SGDLS and YYNGEE. V dropped 3 bases and J dropped 0 bases, with 13 bases sitting between them. There are 15 residues in the CDR3. For the CDR3, the DNA is TGTGCCAGCAGCGCCTCAGCCGGGGACTCCTACGAGCAGTACTTC. The encoded protein is CASSASAGDSYEQYF.

This clonotype was observed a handful of times. The J gene is TRBJ1-6, the V gene TRBV6-5; D is ambiguous. The V gene's germline CDR1 is MNHEY and CDR2 SVGAGI. This CDR3 is 14 amino acids long. V lost 6 bases to trimming and J lost 9 bases, with 15 bases between them. The CDR3 here is CASRNTNVGSPLHF. CDR3 bases: TGTGCCAGCAGAAACACAAATGTGGGTTCACCCCTCCACTTT.

The DNA for the CDR3 is TGTGCCAGCAGTGACCGACAGGGCTCCTCTGGGGCCAACGTCCTGACTTTC. Protein: CASSDRQGSSGANVLTF. The chain employs TRBV6-2 or TRBV6-3 and TRBJ2-6; 7 positions agree with TRBD1. The CDR3 runs 17 residues. J gave up 0 bases and V 5 bases, and 7 bases lay outside the gene matches. The germline CDR1 and CDR2 sequences are MNHEY and SVGEGT.

The chain couples TRBV7-9 to TRBJ1-4, with a possible D match to TRBD1 (6 bases). Trimming took off 6 bases at V and 4 bases at J, with 9 bases between the two ends. Germline values: CDR1 SEHNR, CDR2 FQNEAQ (reference sequence). This CDR3 is 13 amino acids long. The CDR3 loop reads CASRVDSNEKLFF. The CDR3 coding sequence is TGTGCCAGCAGGGTGGACAGTAATGAAAAACTGTTTTTT.